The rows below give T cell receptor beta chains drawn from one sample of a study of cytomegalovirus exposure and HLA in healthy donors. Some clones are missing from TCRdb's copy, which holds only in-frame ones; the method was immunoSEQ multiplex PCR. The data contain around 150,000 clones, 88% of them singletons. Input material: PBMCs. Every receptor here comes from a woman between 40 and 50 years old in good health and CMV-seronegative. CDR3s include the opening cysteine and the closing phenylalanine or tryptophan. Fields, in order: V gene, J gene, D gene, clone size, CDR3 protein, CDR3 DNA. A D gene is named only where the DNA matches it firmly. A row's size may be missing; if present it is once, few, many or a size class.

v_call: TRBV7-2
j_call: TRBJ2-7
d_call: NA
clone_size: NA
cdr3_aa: CASSSNQGFHEQYF
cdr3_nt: TGTGCCAGCAGCTCCAATCAGGGTTTCCACGAGCAGTACTTC

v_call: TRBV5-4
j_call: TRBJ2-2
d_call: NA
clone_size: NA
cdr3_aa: CASRSSGGHTGELFF
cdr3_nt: TGTGCCAGCAGGTCGTCAGGTGGGCACACCGGGGAGCTGTTTTTT

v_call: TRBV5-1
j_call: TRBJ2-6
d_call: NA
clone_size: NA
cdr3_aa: CASSYPGGANVLTF
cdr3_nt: TGCGCCAGCAGCTATCCCGGTGGGGCCAACGTCCTGACTTTC

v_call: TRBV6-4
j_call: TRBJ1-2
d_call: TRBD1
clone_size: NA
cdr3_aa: CASSEPGQAIKGYTF
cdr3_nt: TGTGCCAGCAGTGAACCGGGACAGGCGATAAAGGGCTACACCTTC

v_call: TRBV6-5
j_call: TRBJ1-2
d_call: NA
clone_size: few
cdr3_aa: CASSSRVYFYGYTF
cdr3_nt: TGTGCCAGCAGTTCCCGGGTCTACTTCTATGGCTACACCTTC

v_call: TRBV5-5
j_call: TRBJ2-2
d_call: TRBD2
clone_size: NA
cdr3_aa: CASSYPGRREGTGELFF
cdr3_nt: TGTGCCAGCAGCTACCCCGGGCGGCGGGAGGGCACCGGGGAGCTGTTTTTT

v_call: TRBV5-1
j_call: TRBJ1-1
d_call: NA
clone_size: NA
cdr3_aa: CASSLGDRKGNTEAFF
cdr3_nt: TGCGCCAGCAGCTTGGGTGACAGGAAAGGGAACACTGAAGCTTTCTTT

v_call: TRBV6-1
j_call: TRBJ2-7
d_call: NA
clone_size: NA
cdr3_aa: CASSERFGQGIHEQYF
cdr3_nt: TGTGCCAGCAGTGAAAGGTTCGGGCAGGGGATCCACGAGCAGTACTTC

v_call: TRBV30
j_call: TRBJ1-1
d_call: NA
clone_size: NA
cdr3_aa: CAWRRNHRNTEAFF
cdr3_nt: TGTGCCTGGAGGCGAAACCACCGGAACACTGAAGCTTTCTTT

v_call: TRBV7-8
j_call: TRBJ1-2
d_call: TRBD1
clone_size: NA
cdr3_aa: CASSLVPAGGAYGYTF
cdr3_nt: TGTGCCAGCAGCTTAGTCCCCGCAGGGGGCGCATATGGCTACACCTTC

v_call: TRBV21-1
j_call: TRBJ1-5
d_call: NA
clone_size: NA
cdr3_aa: CASSSYRGLSNQPQHF
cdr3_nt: TGTGCCAGCAGCTCCTATAGGGGGCTTAGCAATCAGCCCCAGCATTTT

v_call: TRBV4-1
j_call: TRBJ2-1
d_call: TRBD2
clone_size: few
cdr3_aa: CASSHPGTSANEQFF
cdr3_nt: TGCGCCAGCAGCCACCCCGGGACTAGCGCGAATGAGCAGTTCTTC

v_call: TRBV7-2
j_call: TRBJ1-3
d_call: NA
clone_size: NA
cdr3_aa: CASSTYLGNTIYF
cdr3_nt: TGTGCCAGCAGCACCTATTTAGGAAACACCATATATTTT

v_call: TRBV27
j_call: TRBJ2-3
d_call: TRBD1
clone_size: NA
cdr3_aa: CASSPPGTGGTDTQYF
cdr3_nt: TGTGCCAGCAGTCCCCCCGGGACAGGGGGCACAGATACGCAGTATTTT

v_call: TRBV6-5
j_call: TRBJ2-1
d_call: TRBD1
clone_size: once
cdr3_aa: CASSSRQGDYNEQFF
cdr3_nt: TGTGCCAGCAGTTCCCGACAGGGGGACTACAATGAGCAGTTCTTC

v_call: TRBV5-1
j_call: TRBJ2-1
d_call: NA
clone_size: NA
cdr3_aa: CASSTQGRSSYNEQFF
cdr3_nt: TGCGCCAGCAGCACCCAGGGTCGCAGCTCCTACAATGAGCAGTTCTTC

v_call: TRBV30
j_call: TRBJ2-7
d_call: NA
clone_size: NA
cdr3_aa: CAWSPQGYEQYF
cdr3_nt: TGTGCCTGGAGTCCCCAGGGCTACGAGCAGTACTTC

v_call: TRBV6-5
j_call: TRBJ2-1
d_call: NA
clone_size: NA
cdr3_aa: CASSYLGDEQFF
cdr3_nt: TGTGCCAGCAGTTACCTAGGCGATGAGCAGTTCTTC

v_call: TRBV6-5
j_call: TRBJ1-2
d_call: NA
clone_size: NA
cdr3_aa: CASRLIDTNYGYTF
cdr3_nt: TGTGCCAGCAGGCTGATCGACACCAACTATGGCTACACCTTC

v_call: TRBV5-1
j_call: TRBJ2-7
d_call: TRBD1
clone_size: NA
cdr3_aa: CASSLNLDRDEQYF
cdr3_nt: TGCGCCAGCAGTTTGAACTTGGACAGGGACGAGCAGTACTTC

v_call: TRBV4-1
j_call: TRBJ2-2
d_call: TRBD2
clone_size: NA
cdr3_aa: CASSQGPSGRMDTGELFF
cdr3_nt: TGCGCCAGCAGCCAAGGGCCTAGCGGGAGGATGGACACCGGGGAGCTGTTTTTT

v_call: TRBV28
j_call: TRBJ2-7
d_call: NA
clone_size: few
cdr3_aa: CASSLGGRSPNEQYF
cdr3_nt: TGTGCCAGCAGTTTGGGGGGGCGGAGCCCCAACGAGCAGTACTTC

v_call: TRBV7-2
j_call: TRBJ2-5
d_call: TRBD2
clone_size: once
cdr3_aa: CASSLVVTGLANQETQYF
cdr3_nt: TGTGCCAGCAGCTTAGTTGTGACCGGACTAGCGAACCAAGAGACCCAGTACTTC

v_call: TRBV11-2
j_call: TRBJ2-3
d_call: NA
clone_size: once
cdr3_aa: CASSGGFQRFTDTQYF
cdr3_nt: TGTGCCAGCAGCGGGGGGTTCCAGCGGTTTACAGATACGCAGTATTTT

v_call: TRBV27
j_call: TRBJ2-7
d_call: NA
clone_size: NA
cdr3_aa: CASRFGFEQYF
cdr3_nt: TGTGCCAGCAGATTCGGTTTCGAGCAGTACTTC

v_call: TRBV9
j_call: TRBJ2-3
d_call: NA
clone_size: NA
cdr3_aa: CASGEGSTDTQYF
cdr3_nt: TGTGCCAGCGGAGAAGGAAGCACAGATACGCAGTATTTT

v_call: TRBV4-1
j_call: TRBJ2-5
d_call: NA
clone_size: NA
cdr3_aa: CASSQAPSRSGETQYF
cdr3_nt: TGCGCCAGCAGCCAAGCCCCTAGCAGGAGCGGGGAGACCCAGTACTTC

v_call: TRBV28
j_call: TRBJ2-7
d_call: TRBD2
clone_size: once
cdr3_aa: CASSFRTSGKGRHHEQYF
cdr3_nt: TGTGCCAGCAGTTTTCGAACTAGCGGGAAAGGGAGACACCACGAGCAGTACTTC

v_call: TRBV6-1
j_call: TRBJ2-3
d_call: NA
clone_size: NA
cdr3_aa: CASSSRTVADTQYF
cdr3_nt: TGTGCCAGCAGTTCGAGGACAGTTGCAGATACGCAGTATTTT

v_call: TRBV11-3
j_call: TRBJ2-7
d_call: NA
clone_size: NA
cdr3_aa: CASSQDLSGVFSYEQYF
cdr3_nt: TGTGCCAGCAGCCAAGATCTTAGCGGAGTTTTCTCCTACGAGCAGTACTTC

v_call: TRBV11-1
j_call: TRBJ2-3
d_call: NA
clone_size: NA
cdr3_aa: CASSPAFLGSWGPDTQYF
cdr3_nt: TGTGCCAGCAGCCCAGCTTTCCTTGGATCGTGGGGCCCAGATACGCAGTATTTT

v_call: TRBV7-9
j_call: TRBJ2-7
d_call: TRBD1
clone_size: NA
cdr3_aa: CASSKSDRGSYEQYF
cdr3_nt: TGTGCCAGCAGCAAAAGCGACAGGGGCTCCTACGAGCAGTACTTC

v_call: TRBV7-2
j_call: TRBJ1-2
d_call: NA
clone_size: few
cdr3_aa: CASSLGVEYGYTF
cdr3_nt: TGTGCCAGCAGCCTAGGGGTGGAGTATGGCTACACCTTC

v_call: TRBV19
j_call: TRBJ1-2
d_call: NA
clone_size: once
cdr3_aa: CASSNAGVSAYGYTF
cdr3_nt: TGTGCCAGTAGTAACGCGGGGGTCTCAGCCTATGGCTACACCTTC

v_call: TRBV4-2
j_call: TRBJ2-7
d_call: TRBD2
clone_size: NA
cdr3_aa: CASSQGLAGVYEQYF
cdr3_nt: TGTGCCAGCAGCCAAGGACTAGCGGGCGTTTACGAGCAGTACTTC

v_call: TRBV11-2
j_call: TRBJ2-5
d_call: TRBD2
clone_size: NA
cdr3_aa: CASSLNLAGGSETQYF
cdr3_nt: TGTGCCAGCAGCTTAAACCTAGCGGGAGGGTCAGAGACCCAGTACTTC

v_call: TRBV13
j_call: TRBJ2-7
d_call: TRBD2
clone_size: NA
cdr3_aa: CASSLGRSPLFWGGRVSYEQYF
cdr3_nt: TGTGCCAGCAGCTTAGGCCGCTCCCCACTTTTTTGGGGGGGTCGTGTCTCCTACGAGCAGTACTTC

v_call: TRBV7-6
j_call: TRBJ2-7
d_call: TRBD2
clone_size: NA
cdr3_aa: CASSSTVRPLAGTTYEQYF
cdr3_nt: TGTGCCAGCAGCTCGACCGTACGACCACTAGCGGGGACCACCTACGAGCAGTACTTC

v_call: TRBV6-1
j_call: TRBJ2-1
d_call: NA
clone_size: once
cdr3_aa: CASEEGGYNEQFF
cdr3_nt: TGTGCCAGCGAAGAAGGCGGTTACAATGAGCAGTTCTTC

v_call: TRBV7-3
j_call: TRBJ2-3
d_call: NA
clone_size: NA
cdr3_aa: CASSDHPRGSDTQYF
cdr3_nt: TGTGCCAGCAGCGACCATCCCAGGGGCTCAGATACGCAGTATTTT

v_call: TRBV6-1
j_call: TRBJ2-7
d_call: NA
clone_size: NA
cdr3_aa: CASRLSISYEQYF
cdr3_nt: TGTGCCAGCAGACTCTCCATTTCCTACGAGCAGTACTTC

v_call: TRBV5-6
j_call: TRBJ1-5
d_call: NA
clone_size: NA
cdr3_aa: CASRPWSGNQPQHF
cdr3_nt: TGTGCCAGCCGCCCCTGGTCAGGCAATCAGCCCCAGCATTTT

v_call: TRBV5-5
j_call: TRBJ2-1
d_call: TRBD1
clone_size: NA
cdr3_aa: CASSLETGGLTIYNEQFF
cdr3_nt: TGTGCCAGCAGCCTTGAGACAGGGGGATTGACTATCTACAATGAGCAGTTCTTC

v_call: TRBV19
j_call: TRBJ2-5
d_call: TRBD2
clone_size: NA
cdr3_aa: CASSSARGGETQYF
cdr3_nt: TGTGCCAGTAGTTCAGCCCGGGGGGGTGAGACCCAGTACTTC

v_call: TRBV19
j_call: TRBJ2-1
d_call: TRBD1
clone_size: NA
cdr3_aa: CASSSQGYPYNEQFF
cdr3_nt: TGTGCCAGTAGTTCACAGGGGTACCCCTACAATGAGCAGTTCTTC

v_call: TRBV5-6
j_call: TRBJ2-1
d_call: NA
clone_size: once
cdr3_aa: CASSLGPKNEQFF
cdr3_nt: TGTGCCAGCAGCTTGGGGCCAAAAAATGAGCAGTTCTTC

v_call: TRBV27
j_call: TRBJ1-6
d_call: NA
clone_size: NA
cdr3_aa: CASSFTGSPLHF
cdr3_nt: TGTGCCAGCAGTTTCACCGGTTCACCCCTCCACTTT

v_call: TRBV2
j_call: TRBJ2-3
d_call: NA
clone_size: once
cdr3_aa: CASSTGLTKEEDTQYF
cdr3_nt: TGTGCCAGCAGTACCGGACTAACAAAGGAGGAAGATACGCAGTATTTT